Reported below is one T cell receptor beta chain. The sample is drawn from a study of blood T cell repertoires in COVID-19. Study context: From the United States, Italy and Spain came samples of acute and convalescent COVID-19. In each case, the material was cDNA or gDNA derived from T cells, B-cell-depleted T cells, or PBMCs.

Germline V gene data show CDR1 as SGHAT and CDR2 as FQNNGV. This CDR3 contains 15 residues. After removal of 1 base from V and 6 bases from J, the junction contained 4 bases not matched to a gene. Original analysis: Reference gene primer amplification in the assay estimated nucleated cell counts. Sequenced by immunoSEQ multiplex PCR; TCRdb stores in-frame clones only, minus some. The V and J calls and the clone size are those of that table, but D and trimming were determined from the DNA. The sample holds 100,000 or so clones, 92% seen once. The sequenced sample was peripheral blood. The TCR sequence derives from a man between 65 and 80 years old with acute or convalescent COVID-19. V gene TRBV11-2 combines with J gene TRBJ2-3; 10 bases agree with TRBD2. The CDR3 bases are TGTGCCAGCAGCTTAGCTAGCGGGGGTCGTGATACGCAGTATTTT. Amino acid sequence: CASSLASGGRDTQYF. Combining the CDR3 with reference TRBV11-2 and TRBJ2-3 gives the whole variable domain EAGVAQSPRYKIIEKRQSVAFWCNPISGHATLYWYQQILGQGPKLLIQFQNNGVVDDSQLPKDRFSAERLKGVDSTLKIQPAKLEDSAVYLCASSLASGGRDTQYFGPGTRLTVL.